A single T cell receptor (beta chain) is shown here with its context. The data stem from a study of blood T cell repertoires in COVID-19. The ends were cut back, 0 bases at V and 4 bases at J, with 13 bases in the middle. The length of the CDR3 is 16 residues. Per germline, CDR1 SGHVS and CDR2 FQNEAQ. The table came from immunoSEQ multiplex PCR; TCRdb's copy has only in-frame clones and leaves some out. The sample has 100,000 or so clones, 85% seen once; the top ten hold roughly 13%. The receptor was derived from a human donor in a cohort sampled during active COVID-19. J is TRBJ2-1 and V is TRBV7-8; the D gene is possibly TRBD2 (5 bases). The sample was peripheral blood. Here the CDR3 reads CASSLAAAVIYNEQFF. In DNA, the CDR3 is TGTGCCAGCAGCTTAGCGGCAGCGGTTATATACAATGAGCAGTTCTTC.